The 9 T cell receptor beta chains listed next were all sequenced from one sample in a study of OX40 agonist ivuxolimab in advanced cancers. The assay was immunoSEQ multiplex PCR, and TCRdb's table has in-frame clones only and misses some. The table shows more than 75,000 clones, with 86% occurring only once. The sample here was CD4+ or CD8+ T cells sorted from blood, taken in a trial of the OX40 agonist ivuxolimab. These receptors originate from an adult with an advanced solid tumor such as melanoma, head and neck, liver or kidney cancer.

There are a few counts of this clone. V gene TRBV7-2 combines with J gene TRBJ2-5; 12 bases map to TRBD1. This CDR3 is built from 14 residues. Germline assignment: CDR1 SGHTA and CDR2 FQGNSA. Trimming took 3 bases from V and 4 from J; bases not matched to a gene: 0. CDR3 sequence: CASSLGQGAETQYF. As DNA, the CDR3 is TGTGCCAGCAGCTTGGGACAGGGGGCAGAGACCCAGTACTTC.

The rearrangement links TRBV7-9 to TRBJ1-4; D gene uncertain. The CDR3 is made up of 15 amino acids. The V gene's germline CDR1 is SEHNR and CDR2 FQNEAQ (reference sequence). V lost 4 bases to trimming and J lost 2 bases, with 11 bases between them. CDR3: CASSSEGTTNEKLFF. The CDR3 DNA reads as TGTGCCAGCAGCTCTGAGGGAACCACTAATGAAAAACTGTTTTTT.

The gene calls are TRBV6-1 and TRBJ2-5; no clear D. Trimming took off 11 bases at V and 5 bases at J, with 9 bases between the two ends. CDR1 MNHNS and CDR2 SASEGT come from the germline V gene. The CDR3 totals 10 residues. CDR3 sequence reads: CAGLGETQYF. CDR3 bases: TGTGCCGGCCTGGGGGAGACCCAGTACTTC.

CDR3 nucleotide sequence: TGTGCCAGCAGCTTGGGGGTGGGGCCGAACACCGGGGAGCTGTTTTTT. Protein sequence: CASSLGVGPNTGELFF. This chain uses TRBV5-6 with TRBJ2-2, with D tentatively TRBD1 (5 bases). Germline V gives CDR1 SGHDT, CDR2 YYEEEE. There are 16 residues in the CDR3. V was cut by 0 bases and J by 0 bases, with 9 bases left in between.

The rearrangement joins TRBV19 to TRBJ1-1; 8 bases line up with TRBD1. CDR1 and CDR2 (germline): LNHDA, SQIVND (reference sequence). The V segment lost 5 bases and the J segment 1 base; nucleotides outside the gene matches: 6. CDR3 length: 15 amino acids. The CDR3 spells CASSSRTGRNTEAFF. The CDR3 DNA follows: TGTGCCAGTAGTTCCCGGACAGGGAGGAACACTGAAGCTTTCTTT.

This clone was picked up one time. V usage is TRBV27 and J usage is TRBJ2-3, with 7 bases lining up with TRBD2. The germline CDR1 and CDR2 sequences are MNHEY and SMNVEV (reference sequence). V was pared by 6 bases and J by 2 bases, with 14 bases of the junction left unmatched. This CDR3 is 17 amino acids long. The CDR3 reads CASSNLKSSGPTDTQYF. The CDR3 region has the DNA TGTGCCAGCAGCAACCTGAAATCTAGCGGCCCCACAGATACGCAGTATTTT.

J is TRBJ1-3 and V is TRBV6-1; D is perhaps TRBD1 (5 bases). V was pared by 7 bases and J by 6 bases, with 7 bases between. The germline gives CDR1 MNHNS, CDR2 SASEGT. The CDR3 extends over 11 amino acids. CDR3 region: CASTGINTIYF. The DNA for the CDR3 is TGTGCCAGCACAGGGATAAACACCATATATTTT.

This clone was seen once. The chain recombines TRBV10-3 with TRBJ2-6, with TRBD1 as a possible D gene (5 bases). The germline V and J ends were trimmed by 0 bases and 0 bases, with 18 bases remaining between them. This CDR3 spans 20 amino acids. Germline V gene lookup returns CDR1 ENHRY and CDR2 SYGVKD. CDR3 residues: CAISESSLGVFLSGANVLTF. The CDR3 nucleotides are TGTGCCATCAGTGAGTCGAGTTTAGGGGTTTTCCTCTCTGGGGCCAACGTCCTGACTTTC.

The chain couples TRBV2 to TRBJ1-1, with D uncertain. Trimming cost V 5 bases and J 3 bases, with 10 bases left between them. In germline, CDR1 is SNHLY, CDR2 FYNNEI. The CDR3 length is 13 residues. The CDR3 protein is CASSYTWDTEAFF. The CDR3 DNA reads as TGTGCCAGCAGTTATACTTGGGACACTGAAGCTTTCTTT.